The rows below give T cell receptor beta chains drawn from one sample of a study of OX40 agonist ivuxolimab in advanced cancers. Generated by immunoSEQ multiplex PCR, the TCRdb table keeps only in-frame clones and is missing some. This table holds around 80,000 clones, around 90% found once. Sequencing used CD4+ or CD8+ T cells sorted from blood, obtained in a trial of the OX40 agonist ivuxolimab. The receptors were gathered from an adult with an advanced solid tumor such as melanoma, head and neck, liver or kidney cancer. Both conserved end residues are part of each CDR3. The D gene is left open where the match is weak.

D,V,J,CDR3
-,TRBV6-5,TRBJ2-7,CASSYSTSETYEQYF
TRBD1,TRBV15,TRBJ1-4,CATSRGQLNEKLFF
TRBD1,TRBV6-1,TRBJ1-2,CASSASTGSQLRYGYTF
-,TRBV28,TRBJ1-4,CASRQTNEKLFF
-,TRBV2,TRBJ2-3,CASRGDGGDTQYF
TRBD1,TRBV18,TRBJ1-6,CASSPDRASSYNSPLHF
-,TRBV4-3,TRBJ1-1,CASSQDLGVTEAFF
-,TRBV18,TRBJ1-5,CASSPLAGSNQPQHF
-,TRBV28,TRBJ1-2,CASSPRQVYGYTF
TRBD1,TRBV6-1,TRBJ2-7,CASNPGQPYEQYF
-,TRBV28,TRBJ2-2,CASSFERPGELFF
-,TRBV5-1,TRBJ2-1,CASTQGSGAYNEQFF
TRBD1,TRBV6-5,TRBJ1-2,CASSRQGQGYTF
TRBD1,TRBV5-4,TRBJ1-6,CASSLDRGNNSPLHF
-,TRBV7-2,TRBJ1-5,CASSLEGGQPQHF
-,TRBV7-9,TRBJ1-5,CASSFDSTSNQPQHF
-,TRBV18,TRBJ2-5,CASSPRQNQETQYF
-,TRBV9,TRBJ1-4,CASSEGAATYEKLFF
-,TRBV28,TRBJ1-5,CASLSPWQPQHF
-,TRBV5-5,TRBJ2-3,CASSWMGTDTQYF
-,TRBV7-9,TRBJ2-3,CASSPMVGQVVTDTQYF
TRBD2,TRBV4-2,TRBJ2-4,CASSQDLTSRAGNLAKNIQYF
-,TRBV6-1,TRBJ1-2,CASSEAPLGQYYGYTF
-,TRBV5-1,TRBJ1-1,CASSWGGELVTEAFF
-,TRBV4-3,TRBJ1-3,CASSQGNTIYF
-,TRBV5-5,TRBJ2-4,CASSLDGGKIGNIQYF